Sequencing of this TCR beta chain was carried out in a study of cytomegalovirus exposure and HLA in healthy donors. Vbeta (60) and Jbeta (13) primers were used in the PCR. Under the authors' procedure: Unique TCR beta chains totaled roughly 80 million in a later count, with some 10 million of them shared. Clones were read by immunoSEQ multiplex PCR, and TCRdb kept only the in-frame ones, dropping some. Clone size and the V and J calls come from that table; the DNA yielded D and trimming. The sample totals roughly 150,000 clones; its top ten clones hold around 1.6%. The germline gives CDR1 LNHDA, CDR2 SQIVND (reference sequence). V was pared by 6 bases and J by 3 bases, with 7 bases of the junction left unmatched. The CDR3 covers 14 residues.

The receptor was isolated from a woman aged 45-59 years in good health and CMV-seronegative. Specimen: PBMCs. The V call is TRBV19, the J call TRBJ1-1; the match to TRBD1 covers 7 bases. CDR3 amino acids: CASRSGGLDTEAFF. CDR3 in DNA: TGTGCCAGTAGATCAGGGGGACTGGACACTGAAGCTTTCTTT. The full variable domain, rest sourced from reference TRBV19 and TRBJ1-1, is DGGITQSPKYLFRKEGQNVTLSCEQNLNHDAMYWYRQDPGQGLRLIYYSQIVNDFQKGDIAEGYSVSREKKESFPLTVTSAQKNPTAFYLCASRSGGLDTEAFFGQGTRLTVV.